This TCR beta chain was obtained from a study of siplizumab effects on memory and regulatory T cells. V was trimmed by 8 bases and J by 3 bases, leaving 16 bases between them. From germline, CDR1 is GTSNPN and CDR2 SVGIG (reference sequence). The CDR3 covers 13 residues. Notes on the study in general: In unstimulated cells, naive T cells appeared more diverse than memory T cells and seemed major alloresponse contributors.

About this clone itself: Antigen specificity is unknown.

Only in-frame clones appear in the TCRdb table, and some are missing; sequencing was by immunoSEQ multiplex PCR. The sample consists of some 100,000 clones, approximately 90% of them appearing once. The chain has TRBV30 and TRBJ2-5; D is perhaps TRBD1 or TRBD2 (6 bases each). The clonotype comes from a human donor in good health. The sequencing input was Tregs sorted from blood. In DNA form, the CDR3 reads TGTGCCCGACCATCTAGGGGGGAAGAGACCCAGTACTTC. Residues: CARPSRGEETQYF. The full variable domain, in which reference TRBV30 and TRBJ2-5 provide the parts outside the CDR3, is SQTIHQWPATLVQPVGSPLSLECTVEGTSNPNLYWYRQAAGRGLQLLFYSVGIGQISSEVPQNLSASRPQDRQFILSSKKLLLSDSGFYLCARPSRGEETQYFGPGTRLLVL.